One and the same sample provided the 11 T cell receptor beta chains below, sequenced in a study of response to subunit inactivated influenza vaccine. MiXCR was run by TCRdb on the RT-PCR reads, yielding one entry per CDR3 protein. This repertoire shows approximately 490,000 distinct CDR3 sequences, 6% to 9% found once; its top ten account for over 10%. This specimen was PBMCs from blood, taken about 23 months after vaccination. These receptor sequences come from a man between 50 and 75 years old who received an inactivated influenza vaccine.

The chain recombines TRBV10-3 with TRBJ2-5, with D possibly being TRBD2 (6 bases). The CDR3 is 14 amino acids. Germline assignment: CDR1 ENHRY and CDR2 SYGVKD. The germline V and J ends were trimmed by 8 bases and 4 bases, with 17 bases remaining between them. The CDR3 DNA sequence: TGTGCCATCGGGGGGACGGGGCGGATAGAGACCCAGTACTTC. This gives the protein CAIGGTGRIETQYF.

The table lists this clonotype with a few counts. This chain uses TRBV4-1 with TRBJ2-1; 8 bases align to TRBD2. The V gene end was trimmed by 1 base and the J gene end by 0 bases; junction bases not matched to a gene: 17. Germline loops: CDR1 MGHRA, CDR2 YSYEKL. The CDR3 extends over 21 amino acids. The CDR3: CASSQGPGTSGGTSSYNEQFF. CDR3 bases: TGCGCCAGCAGCCAAGGGCCGGGAACTAGCGGTGGAACGAGCTCCTACAATGAGCAGTTCTTC.

This clonotype was counted at least ten times. The J gene is TRBJ2-5, the V gene TRBV29-1; tentative D call: TRBD2 (6 bases). Germline V lookup: CDR1 SQVTM, CDR2 ANQGSEA. Deletions cut 6 bases from V and 1 base from J, with 24 bases between. CDR3 size: 17 residues. This chain's CDR3 is CSVAGPKRRMTQETQYF. The CDR3 bases are TGCAGCGTCGCGGGACCGAAACGCCGTATGACCCAAGAGACCCAGTACTTC.

The gene calls are TRBV14 and TRBJ1-2; D is undetermined. CDR3 length: 18 residues. Trimming removed 1 base from V and 0 bases from J, with 18 bases in between. CDR1 and CDR2 (germline): SGHDN, FVKESK. The DNA of the CDR3 is TGTGCCAGCAGCCAAGCCCCGGACGGACCCCCGTCTAACTATGGCTACACCTTC. It yields the protein CASSQAPDGPPSNYGYTF.

V gene TRBV6-2 or TRBV6-3 combines with J gene TRBJ2-5; 9 positions match TRBD2. J lost 1 base, V lost 0 bases, and 6 bases had no gene match. CDR3 length equals 17 residues. Looked up from germline, CDR1 is MNHEY and CDR2 is SVGEGT. The CDR3 loop is CASSYSLLAGTQETQYF. DNA for the CDR3: TGTGCCAGCAGTTACTCCCTACTAGCGGGCACCCAAGAGACCCAGTACTTC.

In its sample, this clonotype was seen a few times. The CDR3 DNA reads TGCGCCAGCAGCTTGGAAGGCGGGGGGGTGAGTAGTGAGCAGTTCTTC. It yields the protein CASSLEGGGVSSEQFF. The chain links TRBV5-1 to TRBJ2-1; TRBD2 matches 9 bases. Germline CDR1 is SGHRS and CDR2 is YFSETQ. The CDR3 loop spans 16 amino acids. The ends lost 0 bases at V and 9 bases at J; junction bases unmatched: 10.

This clonotype was seen repeatedly, ten times or more. The chain recombines TRBV12-3 or TRBV12-4 with TRBJ2-3, with D maybe TRBD2 (6 bases). V gave up 4 bases and J gave up 5 bases, with 16 bases separating them. The CDR3 is made up of 15 amino acids. CDR3 bases: TGTGCCAGCAGTTCCGGGACTCTTACCTTAGATACGCAGTATTTT. It codes for CASSSGTLTLDTQYF.

This clonotype occurred many times. The J gene is TRBJ2-3, the V gene TRBV7-8, with 9 bases matching TRBD2. Trimming removed 7 bases from V and 8 bases from J; junction bases left unmatched: 16. The CDR3 has 16 residues. Germline V lookup: CDR1 SGHVS, CDR2 FQNEAQ. CDR3 coding DNA: TGTGCCAGCACCCCCCCCTGGCGGGAGGGCCTCGCTACGCAGTATTTT. Translation gives CASTPPWREGLATQYF.

This chain links TRBV27 with TRBJ2-5; 9 bases line up with TRBD1. Germline assignment: CDR1 MNHEY and CDR2 SMNVEV (reference sequence). The CDR3 is 15 residues long. V shed 2 bases, J shed 5 bases, and the junction held 6 bases outside the gene matches. CDR3 nucleotide sequence: TGTGCCAGCAGTTTAATCGGACAGGGGATGGAGACCCAGTACTTC. Protein: CASSLIGQGMETQYF.

This clonotype was observed many times. The chain carries TRBV6-2 or TRBV6-3 and TRBJ2-5, with D maybe TRBD2 (6 bases). V lost 7 bases to trimming and J lost 6 bases, with 24 bases between them. There are 16 residues in the CDR3. Germline V gene lookup returns CDR1 MNHEY and CDR2 SVGEGT. For the CDR3, the DNA is TGTGCCAGCAATAGTCAACCCTGGCGGGGCGAACAGACCCAGTACTTC. Its protein product is CASNSQPWRGEQTQYF.

This clonotype was recorded many times. The gene calls are TRBV4-1 and TRBJ2-7, with D possibly matching TRBD1 (6 bases). The germline V and J ends were trimmed by 0 bases and 6 bases, with 15 bases remaining between them. This CDR3 spans 15 amino acids. Germline V gene data show CDR1 as MGHRA and CDR2 as YSYEKL. CDR3 coding DNA: TGCGCCAGCAGCCAAGAAATCTCGGTAGGGGGCGAGCAGTACTTC. It translates to CASSQEISVGGEQYF.